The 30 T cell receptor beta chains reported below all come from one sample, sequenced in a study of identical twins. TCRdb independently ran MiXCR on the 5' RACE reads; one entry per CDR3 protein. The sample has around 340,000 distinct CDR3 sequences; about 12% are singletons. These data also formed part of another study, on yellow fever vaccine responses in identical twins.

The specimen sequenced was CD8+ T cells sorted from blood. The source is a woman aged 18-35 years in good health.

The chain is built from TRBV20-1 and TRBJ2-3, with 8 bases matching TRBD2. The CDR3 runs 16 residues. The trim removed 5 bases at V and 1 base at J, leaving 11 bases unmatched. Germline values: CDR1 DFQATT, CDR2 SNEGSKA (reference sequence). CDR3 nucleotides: TGCAGTGCTCCCAGCCCTAGCGGGCCTGGCACAGATACGCAGTATTTT. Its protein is CSAPSPSGPGTDTQYF.

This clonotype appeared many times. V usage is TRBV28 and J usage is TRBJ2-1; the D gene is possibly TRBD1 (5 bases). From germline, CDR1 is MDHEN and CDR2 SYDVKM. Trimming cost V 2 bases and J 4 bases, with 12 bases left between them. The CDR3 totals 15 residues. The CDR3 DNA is TGTGCCAGCAGTTTAGGCAGGGTTGGTTACAATGAGCAGTTCTTC. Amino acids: CASSLGRVGYNEQFF.

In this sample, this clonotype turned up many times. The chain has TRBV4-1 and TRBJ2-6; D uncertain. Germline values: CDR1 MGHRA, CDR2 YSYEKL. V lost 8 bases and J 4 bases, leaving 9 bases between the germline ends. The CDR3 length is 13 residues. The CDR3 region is CASARGGANVLTF. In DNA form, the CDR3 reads TGCGCCAGCGCTCGAGGAGGGGCCAACGTCCTGACTTTC.

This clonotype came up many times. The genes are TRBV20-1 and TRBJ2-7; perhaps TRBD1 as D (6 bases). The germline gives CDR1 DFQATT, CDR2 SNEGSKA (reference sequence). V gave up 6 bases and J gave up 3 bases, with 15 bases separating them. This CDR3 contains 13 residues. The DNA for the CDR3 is TGCAGTGCAGATCAGGGGTATGGCTACGAGCAGTACTTC. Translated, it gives CSADQGYGYEQYF.

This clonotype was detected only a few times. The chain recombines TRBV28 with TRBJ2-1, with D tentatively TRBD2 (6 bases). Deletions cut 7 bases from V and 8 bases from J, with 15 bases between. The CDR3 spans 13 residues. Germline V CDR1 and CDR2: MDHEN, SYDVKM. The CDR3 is CASTWGREDEQFF. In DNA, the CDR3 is TGTGCCAGCACCTGGGGAAGGGAGGATGAGCAGTTCTTC.

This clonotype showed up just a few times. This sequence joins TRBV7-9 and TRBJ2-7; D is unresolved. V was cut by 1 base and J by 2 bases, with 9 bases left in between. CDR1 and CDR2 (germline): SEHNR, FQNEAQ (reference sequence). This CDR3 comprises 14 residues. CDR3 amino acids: CASSLGVTTYEQYF. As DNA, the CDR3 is TGTGCCAGCAGCTTAGGAGTAACCACCTACGAGCAGTACTTC.

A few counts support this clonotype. CDR3 in DNA: TGTGCCACCAGCAGGGTAGGACAGGGGTTTGAGCAGTTCTTC. Translating gives CATSRVGQGFEQFF. The V call is TRBV15, the J call TRBJ2-1; 9 nucleotides agree with TRBD1. The V gene's germline CDR1 is LNHNV and CDR2 YYDKDF (reference sequence). The CDR3 extends over 14 amino acids. Trimming cost V 3 bases and J 9 bases; bases outside gene matches: 6.

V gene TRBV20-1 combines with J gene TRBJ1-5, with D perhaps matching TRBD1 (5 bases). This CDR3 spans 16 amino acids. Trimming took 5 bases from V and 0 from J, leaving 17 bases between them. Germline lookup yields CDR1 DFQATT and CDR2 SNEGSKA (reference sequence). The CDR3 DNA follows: TGCAGTGCTGGAAACTCAGGGATCTATAGCAATCAGCCCCAGCATTTT. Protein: CSAGNSGIYSNQPQHF.

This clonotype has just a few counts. CDR3 in amino acids: CASSLGPGTPRFMNTEAFF. CDR3 DNA sequence: TGTGCCAGCAGCTTAGGTCCGGGGACACCCAGATTCATGAACACTGAAGCTTTCTTT. J is TRBJ1-1 and V is TRBV11-2; D is perhaps TRBD1 (6 bases). The CDR3 loop spans 19 amino acids. Per germline, CDR1 SGHAT and CDR2 FQNNGV. Deletions cut 1 base from V and 0 bases from J, with 21 bases between.

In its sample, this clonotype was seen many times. DNA of the CDR3: TGCGCCAGCAGGATGCAGGGTAACAATGAGCAGTTCTTC. This gives the protein CASRMQGNNEQFF. The J gene is TRBJ2-1, the V gene TRBV4-1, with TRBD1 as a possible D gene (5 bases). Per the germline V gene, CDR1 is MGHRA and CDR2 is YSYEKL. The CDR3 has 13 residues. V lost 6 bases and J lost 5, with 11 bases in between.

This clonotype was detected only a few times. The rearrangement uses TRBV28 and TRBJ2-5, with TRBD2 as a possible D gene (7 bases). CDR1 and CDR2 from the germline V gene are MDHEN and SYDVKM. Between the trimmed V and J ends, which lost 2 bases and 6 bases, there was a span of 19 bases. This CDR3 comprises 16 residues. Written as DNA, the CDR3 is TGTGCCAGCAGTTTAGGAAGGGGGGGCGAGGAAAAGACCCAGTACTTC. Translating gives CASSLGRGGEEKTQYF.

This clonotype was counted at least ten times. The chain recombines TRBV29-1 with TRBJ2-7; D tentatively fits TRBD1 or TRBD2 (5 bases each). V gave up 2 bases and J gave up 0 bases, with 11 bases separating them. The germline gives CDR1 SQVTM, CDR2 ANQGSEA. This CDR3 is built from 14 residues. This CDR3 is CSVESGTASYEQYF. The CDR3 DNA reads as TGCAGCGTTGAATCGGGGACGGCCTCCTACGAGCAGTACTTC.

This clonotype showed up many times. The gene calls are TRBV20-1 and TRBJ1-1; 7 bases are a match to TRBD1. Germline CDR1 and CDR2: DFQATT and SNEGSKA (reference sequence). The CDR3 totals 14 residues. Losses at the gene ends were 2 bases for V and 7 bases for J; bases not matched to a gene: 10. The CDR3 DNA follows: TGCAGTGCTAGACCAGGGGGAAGGGTAGATGAAGCTTTCTTT. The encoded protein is CSARPGGRVDEAFF.

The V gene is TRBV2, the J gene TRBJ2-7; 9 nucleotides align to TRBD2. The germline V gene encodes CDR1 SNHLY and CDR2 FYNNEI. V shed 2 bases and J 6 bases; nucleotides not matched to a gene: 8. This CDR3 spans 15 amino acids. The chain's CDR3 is CASSEFSGRSPEQYF. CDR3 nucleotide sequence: TGTGCCAGCAGTGAATTTAGCGGGAGATCTCCCGAGCAGTACTTC.

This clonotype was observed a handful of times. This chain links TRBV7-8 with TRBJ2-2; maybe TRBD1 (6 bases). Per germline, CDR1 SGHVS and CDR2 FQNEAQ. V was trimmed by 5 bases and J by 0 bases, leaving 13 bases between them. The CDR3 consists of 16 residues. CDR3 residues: CASSQKGTSNTGELFF. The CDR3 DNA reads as TGTGCCAGCAGCCAAAAGGGGACATCGAACACCGGGGAGCTGTTTTTT.

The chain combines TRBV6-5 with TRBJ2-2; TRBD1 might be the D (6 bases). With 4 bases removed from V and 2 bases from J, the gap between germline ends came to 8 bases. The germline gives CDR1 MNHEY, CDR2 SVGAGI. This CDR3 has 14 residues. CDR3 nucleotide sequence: TGTGCCAGCAGTTGGGACACCAACACCGGGGAGCTGTTTTTT. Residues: CASSWDTNTGELFF.

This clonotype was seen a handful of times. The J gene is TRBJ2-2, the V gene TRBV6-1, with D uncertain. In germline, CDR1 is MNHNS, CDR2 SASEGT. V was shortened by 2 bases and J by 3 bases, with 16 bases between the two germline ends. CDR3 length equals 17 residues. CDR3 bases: TGTGCCAGCAGTGAAATTCCGGTGGGCACCCACACCGGGGAGCTGTTTTTT. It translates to CASSEIPVGTHTGELFF.

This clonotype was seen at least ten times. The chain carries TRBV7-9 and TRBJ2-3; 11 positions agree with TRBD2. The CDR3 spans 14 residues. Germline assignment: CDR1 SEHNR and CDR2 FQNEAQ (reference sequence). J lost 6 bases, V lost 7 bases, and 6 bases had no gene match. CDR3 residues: CASIAGGPSDTQYF. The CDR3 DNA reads TGTGCCAGCATAGCGGGAGGGCCGTCGGATACGCAGTATTTT. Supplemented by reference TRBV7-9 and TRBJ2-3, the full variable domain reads DTGVSQNPRHKITKRGQNVTFRCDPISEHNRLYWYRQTLGQGPEFLTYFQNEAQLEKSRLLSDRFSAERPKGSFSTLEIQRTEQGDSAMYLCASIAGGPSDTQYFGPGTRLTVL.

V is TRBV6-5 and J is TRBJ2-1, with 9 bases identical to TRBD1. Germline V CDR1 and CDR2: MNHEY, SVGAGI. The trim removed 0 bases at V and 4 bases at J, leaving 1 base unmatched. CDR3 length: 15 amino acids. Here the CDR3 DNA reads TGTGCCAGCAGTTACTCAGGGACAGGGTACAATGAGCAGTTCTTC. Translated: CASSYSGTGYNEQFF.

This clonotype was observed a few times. CDR3 protein: CASSSRVLPYNEQFF. In DNA, the CDR3 is TGTGCCAGCAGCTCCCGGGTCCTACCATACAATGAGCAGTTCTTC. This chain joins TRBV7-9 and TRBJ2-1; D gene unclear. Trimming removed 4 bases at V and 4 bases at J, with 14 bases between. The CDR3 has 15 residues. Germline CDR1 and CDR2: SEHNR and FQNEAQ (reference sequence).

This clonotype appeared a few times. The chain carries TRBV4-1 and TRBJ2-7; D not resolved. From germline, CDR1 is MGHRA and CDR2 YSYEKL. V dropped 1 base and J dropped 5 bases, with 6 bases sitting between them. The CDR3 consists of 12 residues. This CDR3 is CASSQANNEQYF. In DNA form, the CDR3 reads TGCGCCAGCAGCCAAGCGAATAACGAGCAGTACTTC.

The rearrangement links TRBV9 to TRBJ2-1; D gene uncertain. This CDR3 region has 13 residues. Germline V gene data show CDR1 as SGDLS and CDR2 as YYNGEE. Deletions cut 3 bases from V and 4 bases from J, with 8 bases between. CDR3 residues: CASSDPLYNEQFF. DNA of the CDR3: TGTGCCAGCAGCGACCCCCTTTACAATGAGCAGTTCTTC.

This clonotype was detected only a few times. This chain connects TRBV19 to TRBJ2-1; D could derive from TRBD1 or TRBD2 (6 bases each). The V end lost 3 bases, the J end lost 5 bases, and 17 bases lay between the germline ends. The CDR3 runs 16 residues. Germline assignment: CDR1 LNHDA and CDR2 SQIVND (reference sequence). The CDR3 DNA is TGTGCCAGTAGTATCCGGGCCTTGGGGGGCAACAATGAGCAGTTCTTC. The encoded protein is CASSIRALGGNNEQFF.

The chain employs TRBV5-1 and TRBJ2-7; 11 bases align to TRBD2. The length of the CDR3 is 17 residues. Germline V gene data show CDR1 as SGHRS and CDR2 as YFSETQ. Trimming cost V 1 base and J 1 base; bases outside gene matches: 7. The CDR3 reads CASSLLRVAGGSYEQYF. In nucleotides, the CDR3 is TGCGCCAGCAGCTTGTTACGCGTAGCGGGAGGGTCCTACGAGCAGTACTTC. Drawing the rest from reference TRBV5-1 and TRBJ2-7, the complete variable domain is KAGVTQTPRYLIKTRGQQVTLSCSPISGHRSVSWYQQTPGQGLQFLFEYFSETQRNKGNFPGRFSGRQFSNSRSEMNVSTLELGDSALYLCASSLLRVAGGSYEQYFGPGTRLTVT.

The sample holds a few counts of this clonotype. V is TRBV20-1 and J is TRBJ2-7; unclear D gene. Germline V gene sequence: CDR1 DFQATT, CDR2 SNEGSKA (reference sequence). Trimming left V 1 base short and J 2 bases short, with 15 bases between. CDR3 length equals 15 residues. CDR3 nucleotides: TGCAGTGCTAGAGGTGGCGACCCGACCCCCTACGAGCAGTACTTC. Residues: CSARGGDPTPYEQYF.

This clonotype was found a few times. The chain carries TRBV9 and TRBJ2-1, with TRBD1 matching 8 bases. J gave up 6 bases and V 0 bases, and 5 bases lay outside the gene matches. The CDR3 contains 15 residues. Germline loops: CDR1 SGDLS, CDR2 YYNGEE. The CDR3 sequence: CASSVVAGGGNEQFF. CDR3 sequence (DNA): TGTGCCAGCAGCGTAGTTGCAGGGGGCGGCAATGAGCAGTTCTTC.

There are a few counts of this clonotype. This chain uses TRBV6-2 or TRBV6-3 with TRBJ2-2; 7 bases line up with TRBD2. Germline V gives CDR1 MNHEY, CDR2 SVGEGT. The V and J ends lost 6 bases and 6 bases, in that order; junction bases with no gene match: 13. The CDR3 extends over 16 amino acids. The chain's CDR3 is CASRHEREPEAGELFF. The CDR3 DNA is TGTGCCAGCAGGCACGAGCGGGAACCCGAAGCCGGGGAGCTGTTTTTT.

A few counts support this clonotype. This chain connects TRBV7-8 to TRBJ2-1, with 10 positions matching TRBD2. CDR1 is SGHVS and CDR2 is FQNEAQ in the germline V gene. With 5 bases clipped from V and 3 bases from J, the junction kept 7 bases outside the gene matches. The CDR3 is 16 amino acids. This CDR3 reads CASSPSGTSVYNEQFF. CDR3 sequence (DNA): TGTGCCAGCAGCCCCTCCGGGACTAGCGTCTACAATGAGCAGTTCTTC.

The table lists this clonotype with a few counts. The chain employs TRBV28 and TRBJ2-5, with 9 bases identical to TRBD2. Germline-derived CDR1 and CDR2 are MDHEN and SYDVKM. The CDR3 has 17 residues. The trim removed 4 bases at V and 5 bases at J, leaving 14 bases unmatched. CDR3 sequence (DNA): TGTGCCAGCAGTTCATTAGCGGGAGACTCGTCGGGGGAGACCCAGTACTTC. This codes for CASSSLAGDSSGETQYF.

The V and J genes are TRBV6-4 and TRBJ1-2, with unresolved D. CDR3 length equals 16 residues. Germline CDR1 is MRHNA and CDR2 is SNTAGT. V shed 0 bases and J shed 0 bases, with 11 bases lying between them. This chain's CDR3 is CASSDSPGGTNYGYTF. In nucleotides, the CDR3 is TGTGCCAGCAGTGACTCCCCGGGAGGGACTAACTATGGCTACACCTTC.